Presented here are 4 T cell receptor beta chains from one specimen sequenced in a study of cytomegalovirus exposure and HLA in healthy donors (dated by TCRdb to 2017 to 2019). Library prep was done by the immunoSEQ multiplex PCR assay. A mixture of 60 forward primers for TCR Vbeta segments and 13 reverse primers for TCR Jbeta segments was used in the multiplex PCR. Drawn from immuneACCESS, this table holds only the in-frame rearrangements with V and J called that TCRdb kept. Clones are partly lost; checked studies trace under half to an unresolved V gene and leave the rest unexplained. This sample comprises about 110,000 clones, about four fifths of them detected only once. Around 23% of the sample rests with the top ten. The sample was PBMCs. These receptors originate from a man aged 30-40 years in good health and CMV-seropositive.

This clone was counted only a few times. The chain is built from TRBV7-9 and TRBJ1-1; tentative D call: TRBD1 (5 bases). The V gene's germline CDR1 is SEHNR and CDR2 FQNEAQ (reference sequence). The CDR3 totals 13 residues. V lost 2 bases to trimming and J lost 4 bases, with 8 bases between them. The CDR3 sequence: CASSLRGGTEAFF. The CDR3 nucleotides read TGTGCCAGCAGCTTAAGGGGTGGCACTGAAGCTTTCTTT.

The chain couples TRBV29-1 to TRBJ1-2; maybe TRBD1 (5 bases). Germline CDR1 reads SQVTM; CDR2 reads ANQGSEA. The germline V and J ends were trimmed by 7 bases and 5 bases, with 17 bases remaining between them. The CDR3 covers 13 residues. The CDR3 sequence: CSARGGREYGYTF. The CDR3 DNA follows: TGCAGCGCTAGGGGAGGACGGGAGTATGGCTACACCTTC.

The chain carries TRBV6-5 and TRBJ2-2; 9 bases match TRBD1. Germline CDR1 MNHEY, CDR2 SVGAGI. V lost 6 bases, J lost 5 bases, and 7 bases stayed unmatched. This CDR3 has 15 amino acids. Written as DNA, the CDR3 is TGTGCCAGCAGAGCCGGGACAGGGTATACCGGGGAGCTGTTTTTT. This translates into CASRAGTGYTGELFF.

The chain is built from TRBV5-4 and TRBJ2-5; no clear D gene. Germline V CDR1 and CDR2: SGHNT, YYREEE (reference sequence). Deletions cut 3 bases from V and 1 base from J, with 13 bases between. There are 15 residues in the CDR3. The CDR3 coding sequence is TGTGCCAGCAGCTCTCTCTATGGTAGCCAAGAGACCCAGTACTTC. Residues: CASSSLYGSQETQYF.